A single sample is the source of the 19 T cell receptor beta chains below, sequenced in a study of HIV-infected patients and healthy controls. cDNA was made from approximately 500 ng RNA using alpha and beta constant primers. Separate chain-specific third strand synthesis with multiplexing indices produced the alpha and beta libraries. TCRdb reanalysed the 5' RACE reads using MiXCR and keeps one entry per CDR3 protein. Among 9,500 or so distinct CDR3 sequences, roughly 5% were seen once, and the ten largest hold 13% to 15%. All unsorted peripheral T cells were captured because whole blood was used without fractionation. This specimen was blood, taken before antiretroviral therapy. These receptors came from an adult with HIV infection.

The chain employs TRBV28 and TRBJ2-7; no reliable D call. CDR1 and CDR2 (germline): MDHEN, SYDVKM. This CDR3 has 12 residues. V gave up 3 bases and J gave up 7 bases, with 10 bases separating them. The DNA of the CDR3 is TGTGCCAGCAGTTTTAGGTTGGGTGAGCAGTACTTC. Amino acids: CASSFRLGEQYF.

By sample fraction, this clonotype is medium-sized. The CDR3 bases are TGTGCCAGCAGTTCCGACCCCCCCGGCGTATCATCGCCCCAGCATTTT. Translated: CASSSDPPGVSSPQHF. This chain connects TRBV12-3 or TRBV12-4 to TRBJ1-5, with D hard to call. The CDR3 loop spans 16 amino acids. Trimming took 4 bases from V and 9 from J, leaving 22 bases between them.

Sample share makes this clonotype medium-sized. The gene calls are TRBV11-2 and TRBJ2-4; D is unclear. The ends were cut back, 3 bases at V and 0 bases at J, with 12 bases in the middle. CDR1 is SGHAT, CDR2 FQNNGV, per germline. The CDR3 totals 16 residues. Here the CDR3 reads CASSFSAALAKNIQYF. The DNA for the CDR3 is TGTGCCAGCAGCTTCTCGGCAGCCCTAGCCAAAAACATTCAGTACTTC.

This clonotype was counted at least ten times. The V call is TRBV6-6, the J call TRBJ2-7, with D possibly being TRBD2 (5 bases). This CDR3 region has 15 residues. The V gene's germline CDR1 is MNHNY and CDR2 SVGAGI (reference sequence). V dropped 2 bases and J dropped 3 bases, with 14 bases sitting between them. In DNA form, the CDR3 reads TGTGCCAGCAGTTACGAGGGCTTCCTCCACTACGAGCAGTACTTC. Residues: CASSYEGFLHYEQYF.

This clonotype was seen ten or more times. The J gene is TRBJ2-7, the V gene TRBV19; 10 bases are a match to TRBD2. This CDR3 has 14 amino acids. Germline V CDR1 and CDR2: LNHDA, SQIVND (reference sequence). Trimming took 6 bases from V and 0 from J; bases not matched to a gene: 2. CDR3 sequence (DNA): TGTGCCAGTAGGTCTAGCGGGAGCTCCTACGAGCAGTACTTC. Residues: CASRSSGSSYEQYF.

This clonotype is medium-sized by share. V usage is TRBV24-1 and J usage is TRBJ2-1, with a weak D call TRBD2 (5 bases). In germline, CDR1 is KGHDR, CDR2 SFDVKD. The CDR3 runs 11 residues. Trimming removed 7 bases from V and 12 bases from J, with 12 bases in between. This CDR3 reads CATSDLARQFF. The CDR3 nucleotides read TGTGCCACCAGCGATCTAGCCCGGCAGTTCTTC.

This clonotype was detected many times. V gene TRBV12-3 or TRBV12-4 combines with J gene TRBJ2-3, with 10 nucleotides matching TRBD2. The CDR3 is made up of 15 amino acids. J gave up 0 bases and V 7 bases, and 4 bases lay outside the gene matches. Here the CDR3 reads CASKSGGASTDTQYF. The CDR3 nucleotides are TGTGCCAGCAAAAGCGGGGGGGCCAGCACAGATACGCAGTATTTT.

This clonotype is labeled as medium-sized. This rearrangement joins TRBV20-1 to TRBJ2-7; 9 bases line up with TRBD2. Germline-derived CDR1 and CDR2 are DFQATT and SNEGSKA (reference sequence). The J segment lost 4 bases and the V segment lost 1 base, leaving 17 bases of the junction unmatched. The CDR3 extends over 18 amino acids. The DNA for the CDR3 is TGCAGTGCTAGAGCCACTGGGGCCAGTAGCGGGAGAGGGTACGAGCAGTACTTC. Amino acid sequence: CSARATGASSGRGYEQYF.

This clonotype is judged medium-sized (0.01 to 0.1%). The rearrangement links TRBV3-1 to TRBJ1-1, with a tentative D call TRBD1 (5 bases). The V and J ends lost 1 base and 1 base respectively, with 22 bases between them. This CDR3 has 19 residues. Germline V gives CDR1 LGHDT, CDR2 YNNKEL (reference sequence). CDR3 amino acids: CASSQAIAPGEAWNTEAFF. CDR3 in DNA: TGTGCCAGCAGCCAAGCGATTGCTCCGGGGGAGGCGTGGAACACTGAAGCTTTCTTT.

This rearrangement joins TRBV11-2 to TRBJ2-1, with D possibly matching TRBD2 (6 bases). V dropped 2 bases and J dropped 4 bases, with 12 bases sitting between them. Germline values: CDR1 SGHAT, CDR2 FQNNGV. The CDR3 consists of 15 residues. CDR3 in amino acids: CASSLFQEGYNEQFF. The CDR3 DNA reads TGTGCCAGCAGCTTATTTCAGGAGGGTTACAATGAGCAGTTCTTC. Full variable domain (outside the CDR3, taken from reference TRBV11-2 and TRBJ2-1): EAGVAQSPRYKIIEKRQSVAFWCNPISGHATLYWYQQILGQGPKLLIQFQNNGVVDDSQLPKDRFSAERLKGVDSTLKIQPAKLEDSAVYLCASSLFQEGYNEQFFGPGTRLTVL.

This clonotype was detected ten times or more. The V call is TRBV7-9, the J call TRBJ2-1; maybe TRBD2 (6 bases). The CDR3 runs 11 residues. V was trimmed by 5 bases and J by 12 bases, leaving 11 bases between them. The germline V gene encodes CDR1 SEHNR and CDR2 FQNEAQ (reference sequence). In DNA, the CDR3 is TGTGCCAGCAGCCCAGGGACTCTGCAGTTCTTC. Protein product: CASSPGTLQFF.

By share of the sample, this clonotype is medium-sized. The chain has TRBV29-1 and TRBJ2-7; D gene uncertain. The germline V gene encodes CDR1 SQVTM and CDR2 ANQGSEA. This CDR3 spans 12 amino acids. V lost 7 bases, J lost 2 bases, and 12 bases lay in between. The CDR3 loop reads CSALTVAYEQYF. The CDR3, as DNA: TGCAGCGCCCTGACCGTGGCCTACGAGCAGTACTTC.

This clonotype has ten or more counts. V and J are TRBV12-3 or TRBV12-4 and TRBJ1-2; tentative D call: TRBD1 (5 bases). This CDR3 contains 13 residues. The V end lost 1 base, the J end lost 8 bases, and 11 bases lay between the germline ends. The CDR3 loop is CASSLVGVGGYTF. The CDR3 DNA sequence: TGTGCCAGCAGTTTAGTAGGGGTTGGAGGCTACACCTTC.

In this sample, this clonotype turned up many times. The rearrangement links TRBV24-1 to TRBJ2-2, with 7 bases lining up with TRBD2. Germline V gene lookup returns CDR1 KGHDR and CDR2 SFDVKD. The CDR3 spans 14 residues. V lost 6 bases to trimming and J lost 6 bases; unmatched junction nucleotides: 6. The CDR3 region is CATSLPGGSGELFF. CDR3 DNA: TGTGCCACCAGTCTCCCGGGGGGATCCGGGGAGCTGTTTTTT.

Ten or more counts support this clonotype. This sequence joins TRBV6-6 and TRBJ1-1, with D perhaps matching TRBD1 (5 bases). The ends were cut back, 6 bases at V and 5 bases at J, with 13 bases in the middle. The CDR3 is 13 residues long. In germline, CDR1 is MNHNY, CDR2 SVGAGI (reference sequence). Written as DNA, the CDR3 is TGTGCCAGCAGGGGGGGGTTGGGTACTGAAGCTTTCTTT. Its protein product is CASRGGLGTEAFF.

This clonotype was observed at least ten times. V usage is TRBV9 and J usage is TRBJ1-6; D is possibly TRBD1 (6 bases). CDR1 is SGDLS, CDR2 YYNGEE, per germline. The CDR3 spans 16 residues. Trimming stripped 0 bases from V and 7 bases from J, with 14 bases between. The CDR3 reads CASSVEYGQGNSPLHF. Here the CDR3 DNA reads TGTGCCAGCAGCGTAGAGTATGGGCAGGGGAATTCACCCCTCCACTTT.

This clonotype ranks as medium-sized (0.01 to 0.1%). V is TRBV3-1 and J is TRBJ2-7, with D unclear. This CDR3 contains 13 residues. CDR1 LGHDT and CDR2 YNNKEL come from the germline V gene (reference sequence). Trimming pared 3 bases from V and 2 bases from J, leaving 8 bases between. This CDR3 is CASSQWQTYEQYF. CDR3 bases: TGTGCCAGCAGCCAGTGGCAGACCTACGAGCAGTACTTC.

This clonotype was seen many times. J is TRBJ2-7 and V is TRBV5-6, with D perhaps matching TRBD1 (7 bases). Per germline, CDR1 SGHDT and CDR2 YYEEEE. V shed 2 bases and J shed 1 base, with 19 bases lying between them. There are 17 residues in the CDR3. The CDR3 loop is CASSFPFGAGGSYEQYF. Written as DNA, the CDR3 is TGTGCCAGCAGCTTCCCTTTTGGTGCAGGGGGGTCCTACGAGCAGTACTTC. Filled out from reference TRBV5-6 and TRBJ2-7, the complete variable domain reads DAGVTQSPTHLIKTRGQQVTLRCSPKSGHDTVSWYQQALGQGPQFIFQYYEEEERQRGNFPDRFSGHQFPNYSSELNVNALLLGDSALYLCASSFPFGAGGSYEQYFGPGTRLTVT.

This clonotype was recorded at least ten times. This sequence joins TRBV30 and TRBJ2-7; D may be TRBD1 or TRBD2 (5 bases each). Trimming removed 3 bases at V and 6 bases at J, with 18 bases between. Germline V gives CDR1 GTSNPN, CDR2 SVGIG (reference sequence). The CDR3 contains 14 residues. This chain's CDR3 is CAWSKGQPGLEQYF. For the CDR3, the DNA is TGTGCCTGGAGCAAGGGGCAGCCCGGACTCGAGCAGTACTTC. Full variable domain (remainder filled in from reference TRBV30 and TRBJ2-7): SQTIHQWPATLVQPVGSPLSLECTVEGTSNPNLYWYRQAAGRGLQLLFYSVGIGQISSEVPQNLSASRPQDRQFILSSKKLLLSDSGFYLCAWSKGQPGLEQYFGPGTRLTVT.